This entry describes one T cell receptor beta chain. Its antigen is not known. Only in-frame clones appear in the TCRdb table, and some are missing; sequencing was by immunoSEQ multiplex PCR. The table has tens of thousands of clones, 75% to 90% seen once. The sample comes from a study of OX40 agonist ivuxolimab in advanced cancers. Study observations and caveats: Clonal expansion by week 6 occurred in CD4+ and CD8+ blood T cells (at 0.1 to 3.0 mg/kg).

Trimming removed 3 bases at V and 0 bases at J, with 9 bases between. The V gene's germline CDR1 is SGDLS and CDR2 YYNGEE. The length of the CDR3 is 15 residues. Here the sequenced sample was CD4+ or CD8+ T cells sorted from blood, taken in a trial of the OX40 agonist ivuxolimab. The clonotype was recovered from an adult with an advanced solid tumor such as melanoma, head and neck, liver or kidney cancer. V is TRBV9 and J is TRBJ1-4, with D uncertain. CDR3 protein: CASSGGGATNEKLFF. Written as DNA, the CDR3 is TGTGCCAGCAGCGGGGGTGGGGCAACTAATGAAAAACTGTTTTTT.